This entry lists 10 T cell receptor beta chains sequenced from one sample in a study of blood T cell repertoires in COVID-19. The repertoire was sequenced with immunoSEQ multiplex PCR; TCRdb's copy has only in-frame clones and lacks some. Here the sample spans 150,000 or so clones, around 80% being singletons. The sequencing input was peripheral blood. The receptors shown here come from a woman at least 80 years old with acute or convalescent COVID-19.

This clone was observed a handful of times. This chain connects TRBV30 to TRBJ2-7, with TRBD2 matching 8 bases. This CDR3 comprises 14 residues. Germline trimming cut 0 bases from V and 2 bases from J; bases unmatched to any gene: 3. Germline V gene data show CDR1 as GTSNPN and CDR2 as SVGIG (reference sequence). The CDR3: CAWSVGRGTYEQYF. CDR3 in DNA: TGTGCCTGGAGTGTCGGGAGGGGAACCTACGAGCAGTACTTC.

The chain links TRBV5-6 to TRBJ2-1; TRBD2 agrees at 11 bases. The CDR3 has 15 amino acids. V trimming: 4 bases; J trimming: 5 bases; junction bases outside the gene matches: 5. Germline values: CDR1 SGHDT, CDR2 YYEEEE. The CDR3 bases are TGTGCCAGCAGCCCACTAGCGGGGGCCCACAATGAGCAGTTCTTC. Translating gives CASSPLAGAHNEQFF. Looking up the rest from reference TRBV5-6 and TRBJ2-1 gives the full variable domain: DAGVTQSPTHLIKTRGQQVTLRCSPKSGHDTVSWYQQALGQGPQFIFQYYEEEERQRGNFPDRFSGHQFPNYSSELNVNALLLGDSALYLCASSPLAGAHNEQFFGPGTRLTVL.

The gene calls are TRBV7-6 and TRBJ1-4; the D gene is possibly TRBD1 (6 bases). V lost 5 bases and J 7 bases, leaving 17 bases between the germline ends. Germline CDR1 and CDR2: SGHVS and FNYEAQ. CDR3 length equals 15 residues. The CDR3 protein is CASSRQQGGGEKLFF. For the CDR3, the DNA is TGTGCCAGCAGCCGACAACAGGGTGGTGGTGAAAAACTGTTTTTT.

The V call is TRBV18, the J call TRBJ2-1; no firm D call. Trimming pared 0 bases from V and 3 bases from J, leaving 9 bases between. CDR1 and CDR2 from the germline V gene are KGHSH and LQKENI. This CDR3 spans 15 amino acids. The CDR3 here is CASSPPSPNYNEQFF. Here the CDR3 DNA reads TGTGCCAGCTCACCACCGTCCCCTAACTACAATGAGCAGTTCTTC.

This clone was detected only once. The chain combines TRBV4-3 with TRBJ1-3; possibly TRBD1 for D (6 bases). This CDR3 comprises 16 residues. V dropped 0 bases and J dropped 4 bases, with 13 bases sitting between them. The germline CDR1 and CDR2 sequences are LGHNA and YSLEER. DNA of the CDR3: TGCGCCAGCAGCCAAGATGTCTCGGGGGGCGGAAACACCATATATTTT. It codes for CASSQDVSGGGNTIYF.

This clone was counted once. The sample holds other DNA sequences that translate to the same CDR3. The V and J genes are TRBV6-5 and TRBJ1-5; D remains ambiguous. Trimming cost V 6 bases and J 1 base, with 7 bases left between them. From germline, CDR1 is MNHEY and CDR2 SVGAGI. The CDR3 length is 13 residues. CDR3 DNA sequence: TGTGCCAGCAGGCAGTACAGCAATCAGCCCCAGCATTTT. Its protein product is CASRQYSNQPQHF.

This chain connects TRBV19 to TRBJ2-1; 11 nucleotides match TRBD2. V shed 5 bases and J 3 bases; nucleotides not matched to a gene: 3. The CDR3 is made up of 15 amino acids. Germline V gene lookup returns CDR1 LNHDA and CDR2 SQIVND (reference sequence). The CDR3 DNA follows: TGTGCCAGTAGTGTTAGCGGGGGGGGCTACAATGAGCAGTTCTTC. The encoded protein is CASSVSGGGYNEQFF.

The chain uses TRBV9 and TRBJ2-1; D call uncertain. The CDR3 has 13 amino acids. Trimming took 3 bases from V and 0 from J, leaving 4 bases between them. CDR1 SGDLS and CDR2 YYNGEE come from the germline V gene. Written as DNA, the CDR3 is TGTGCCAGCAGCGCCTACTCCTACAATGAGCAGTTCTTC. It specifies CASSAYSYNEQFF.

The V and J genes are TRBV5-6 and TRBJ2-7, with no clear D. V lost 1 base, J lost 6 bases, and 8 bases lay in between. Germline CDR1 is SGHDT and CDR2 is YYEEEE. CDR3 length: 12 residues. CDR3 bases: TGTGCCAGCAGCTTGATTGTCGGCGAGCAGTACTTC. This translates into CASSLIVGEQYF.

The chain has TRBV4-1 and TRBJ2-4, with TRBD2 matching 12 bases. The CDR3 loop spans 15 amino acids. Germline V gives CDR1 MGHRA, CDR2 YSYEKL. The J segment lost 7 bases and the V segment lost 4 bases, leaving 5 bases of the junction unmatched. CDR3 sequence reads: CASSPGLAGMNIQYF. Written as DNA, the CDR3 is TGCGCCAGCAGCCCCGGACTAGCGGGAATGAACATTCAGTACTTC.